This TCR beta chain comes out of a study of T-cell reconstitution after alpha-beta-depleted transplantation in children. Construction of the TCRbeta library involved unique molecular identifiers. TCRdb ran MiXCR on the PCR reads and lists one entry per CDR3 protein. The sample includes about 110,000 distinct CDR3 sequences, approximately 10% of them seen just once. Study observations and caveats: By one year post-transplant, T-cell counts and diversity largely arose from T cells that were newly produced. Surviving recipient cells, namely T cells and thymic progenitors, were the source of high day-60 TCRbeta diversity in some patients.

This CDR3 has 13 residues. The germline V gene encodes CDR1 DFQATT and CDR2 SNEGSKA (reference sequence). Between the trimmed V and J ends, which lost 7 bases and 4 bases, there was a span of 17 bases. For this clonotype: Its antigen remains unknown. The final CDR3 position lacks the conserved phenylalanine or tryptophan, pointing to a likely read error.

The rearrangement links TRBV20-1 to TRBJ2-7, with D hard to call. The sequence derives from a boy aged 2 to 9 with acute lymphoblastic leukemia, due to receive a stem cell transplant. Sequenced material: PBMCs, taken before TCRalphabeta/CD19-depleted stem cell transplant. The CDR3 is CSVPTQTAYEQYL. The DNA for the CDR3 is TGCAGTGTCCCAACCCAGACTGCTTACGAGCAGTACTTA.